The 24 T cell receptor beta chains reported below all come from one sample, sequenced in a study of blood T cell repertoires in COVID-19. Libraries were prepared by immunoSEQ multiplex PCR; TCRdb keeps only in-frame clonotypes and omits some of them. The top ten hold 20% to 25% of the sample, which has fewer than 130,000 clones, around 79% seen once. The sequenced material came from peripheral blood. The origin of the receptors is a man between 65 and 79 years old with active or convalescent COVID-19.

This clone was picked up many times. V and J are TRBV10-1 and TRBJ2-2; perhaps TRBD1 as D (6 bases). Germline V gene data show CDR1 as WNHNN and CDR2 as SYGVQD (reference sequence). V was pared by 11 bases and J by 4 bases, with 11 bases between. The CDR3 covers 12 residues. The CDR3, as DNA: TGCGCCCGTTTACAGGGCACCGGGGAGCTGTTTTTT. It is translated as CARLQGTGELFF.

This clone appeared a single time. This chain connects TRBV7-2 to TRBJ2-2; tentatively, D is TRBD2 (5 bases). Germline values: CDR1 SGHTA, CDR2 FQGNSA. V lost 0 bases to trimming and J lost 0 bases, with 8 bases between them. The CDR3 spans 16 residues. This chain's CDR3 is CASSLASGTNTGELFF. DNA of the CDR3: TGTGCCAGCAGCTTAGCGTCCGGGACGAACACCGGGGAGCTGTTTTTT. Filled out from reference TRBV7-2 and TRBJ2-2, the complete variable domain reads GAGVSQSPSNKVTEKGKDVELRCDPISGHTALYWYRQSLGQGLEFLIYFQGNSAPDKSGLPSDRFSAERTGGSVSTLTIQRTQQEDSAVYLCASSLASGTNTGELFFGEGSRLTVL.

A few counts support this clone. V is TRBV29-1 and J is TRBJ2-3; 9 nucleotides match TRBD2. Looked up from germline, CDR1 is SQVTM and CDR2 is ANQGSEA. This CDR3 spans 17 amino acids. Trimming took 3 bases from V and 0 from J; bases not matched to a gene: 10. This CDR3 reads CSVDLSGRDSSTDTQYF. The CDR3 nucleotides are TGCAGCGTTGACCTTAGCGGGAGAGACTCTAGCACAGATACGCAGTATTTT.

The chain uses TRBV14 and TRBJ2-1; weak D call: TRBD1 (6 bases). The CDR3 has 18 amino acids. Germline CDR1 and CDR2: SGHDN and FVKESK. The ends were cut back, 3 bases at V and 7 bases at J, with 25 bases in the middle. CDR3 sequence: CASSHLGAGSAGDNEQFF. The CDR3, as DNA: TGTGCCAGCAGCCACCTCGGGGCAGGTTCTGCAGGGGATAATGAGCAGTTCTTC.

This chain connects TRBV4-1 to TRBJ1-5; D call uncertain. The germline V gene has CDR1 MGHRA and CDR2 YSYEKL. Trimming removed 8 bases at V and 7 bases at J, with 24 bases between. The CDR3 loop spans 16 amino acids. CDR3 bases: TGCGCCAGCTATTTCGCCCCGGACCGGGAGTGGCAGCCCCAGCATTTT. This encodes CASYFAPDREWQPQHF.

The rearrangement joins TRBV18 to TRBJ2-7; D is ambiguous. This CDR3 is 13 amino acids long. V dropped 3 bases and J dropped 3 bases, with 9 bases sitting between them. Germline lookup yields CDR1 KGHSH and CDR2 LQKENI. CDR3 bases: TGTGCCAGCTCACCCAGACACCGCTACGAGCAGTACTTC. Its protein product is CASSPRHRYEQYF.

The genes are TRBV19 and TRBJ2-7, with TRBD1 matching 9 bases. The CDR3 contains 14 residues. Losses at the gene ends were 5 bases for V and 5 bases for J; bases not matched to a gene: 7. Germline V gives CDR1 LNHDA, CDR2 SQIVND (reference sequence). In DNA, the CDR3 is TGTGCCAGTAGTCCCAGGACAGGGGCCCACGAGCAGTACTTC. Translating it yields CASSPRTGAHEQYF.

The chain recombines TRBV6-4 with TRBJ1-5, with 7 bases that match TRBD1. CDR3 length equals 12 residues. J was trimmed by 5 bases and V by 11 bases; bases with no gene match: 6. Germline CDR1 reads MRHNA; CDR2 reads SNTAGT. This chain's CDR3 is CAGDRAHQPQHF. The CDR3 DNA is TGTGCCGGCGACAGGGCTCATCAGCCCCAGCATTTT.

The chain couples TRBV5-1 to TRBJ2-5; weak D call: TRBD2 (5 bases). Germline loops: CDR1 SGHRS, CDR2 YFSETQ. This CDR3 has 14 residues. Trimming stripped 5 bases from V and 5 bases from J, with 16 bases between. The CDR3, as DNA: TGCGCCAGCAGTCTTGGAGAGGGTCTGGAGACCCAGTACTTC. Translated: CASSLGEGLETQYF.

The rearrangement uses TRBV9 and TRBJ2-1; 12 nucleotides match TRBD2. CDR1 is SGDLS and CDR2 is YYNGEE in the germline V gene. This CDR3 has 16 amino acids. J lost 7 bases, V lost 3 bases, and 8 bases had no gene match. CDR3 residues: CASSARRTSGENEQFF. DNA of the CDR3: TGTGCCAGCAGCGCCCGTCGGACTAGCGGGGAGAATGAGCAGTTCTTC.

The V gene is TRBV18, the J gene TRBJ1-6; 10 bases fit TRBD1. V lost 5 bases, J lost 8 bases, and 0 bases stayed unmatched. CDR3 length: 13 residues. Germline CDR1 reads KGHSH; CDR2 reads LQKENI. CDR3 sequence: CASSGTGDSPLHF. The CDR3 DNA is TGTGCCAGCTCAGGGACAGGGGATTCACCCCTCCACTTT.

In this sample, this clone turned up a few times. This rearrangement joins TRBV5-8 to TRBJ2-2; TRBD1 matches at 12 bases. Germline lookup yields CDR1 SGHTS and CDR2 YDEGEE. V gave up 3 bases and J gave up 5 bases; unmatched junction bases: 2. The CDR3 is 15 amino acids. Here the CDR3 DNA reads TGTGCCAGCAGCTGGGACAGGGGGCGAACCGGGGAGCTGTTTTTT. It translates to CASSWDRGRTGELFF.

This rearrangement joins TRBV5-6 to TRBJ1-2; possibly TRBD1 for D (6 bases). Germline lookup yields CDR1 SGHDT and CDR2 YYEEEE. Trimming pared 3 bases from V and 12 bases from J, leaving 18 bases between. The CDR3 totals 13 residues. This CDR3 is CASSYRDTISDTF. CDR3 coding DNA: TGTGCCAGCAGCTACCGGGACACCATCTCTGACACCTTC.

V gene TRBV5-6 combines with J gene TRBJ2-1; TRBD1 aligns across 12 bases. The CDR3 has 15 amino acids. With 4 bases clipped from V and 9 bases from J, the junction kept 8 bases outside the gene matches. CDR1 is SGHDT and CDR2 is YYEEEE in the germline V gene. CDR3: CASSRGQGAGREQFF. CDR3 bases: TGTGCCAGCAGCCGGGGACAGGGGGCAGGTCGTGAGCAGTTCTTC.

Only one count was recorded for this clone. The chain joins TRBV7-2 to TRBJ2-3; D ambiguous. V was trimmed by 4 bases and J by 5 bases, leaving 10 bases between them. Germline V gene lookup returns CDR1 SGHTA and CDR2 FQGNSA. The CDR3 length is 13 residues. The chain's CDR3 is CASSSSTRDTQYF. CDR3 DNA: TGTGCCAGCAGCTCAAGTACGAGAGATACGCAGTATTTT.

CDR3 DNA: TGTGCTAGTGGTTCCCCCGGGGGGTGGGGAGCCTCGGATGAAAAACTGTTTTTT. Protein product: CASGSPGGWGASDEKLFF. The chain combines TRBV12-5 with TRBJ1-4; weak D call: TRBD1 (5 bases). Germline V gene lookup returns CDR1 LGHNT and CDR2 FRNRAP. There are 18 residues in the CDR3. Trimming removed 4 bases from V and 6 bases from J, with 24 bases in between.

The chain links TRBV6-5 to TRBJ1-1; D ambiguous. The germline V and J ends were trimmed by 1 base and 3 bases, with 6 bases remaining between them. Germline V lookup: CDR1 MNHEY, CDR2 SVGAGI. The CDR3 consists of 13 residues. CDR3 coding DNA: TGTGCCAGCAGTTACTGGCGGGACACTGAAGCTTTCTTT. Translated: CASSYWRDTEAFF.

V is TRBV29-1 and J is TRBJ1-3; D remains unclear. The CDR3 has 13 amino acids. Germline V CDR1 and CDR2: SQVTM, ANQGSEA. Trimming left V 6 bases short and J 6 bases short, with 15 bases between. The CDR3, as DNA: TGCAGCGTCTCCGCGGGCCTCCTAAACACCATATATTTT. Translating it yields CSVSAGLLNTIYF.

This clone turned up a few times. In DNA, the CDR3 is TGTGCCAGCAGCTCCGATCCCGGGACAGGGAACACTGAAGCTTTCTTT. Its translation: CASSSDPGTGNTEAFF. This rearrangement joins TRBV9 to TRBJ1-1, with 8 bases fitting TRBD1. Losses at the gene ends were 4 bases for V and 1 base for J; bases not matched to a gene: 9. Germline V CDR1 and CDR2: SGDLS, YYNGEE. This CDR3 has 16 residues. Full variable domain (rest looked up from reference TRBV9 and TRBJ1-1): DSGVTQTPKHLITATGQRVTLRCSPRSGDLSVYWYQQSLDQGLQFLIQYYNGEERAKGNILERFSAQQFPDLHSELNLSSLELGDSALYFCASSSDPGTGNTEAFFGQGTRLTVV.

The chain combines TRBV7-6 with TRBJ1-3; D might be TRBD1 (6 bases). The CDR3 sequence is 16 residues long. Germline V gene data show CDR1 as SGHVS and CDR2 as FNYEAQ. V dropped 5 bases and J dropped 2 bases, with 16 bases sitting between them. CDR3 nucleotides: TGTGCCAGCAGCCCAACCGGCAGGGGTGCTGGAAACACCATATATTTT. This encodes CASSPTGRGAGNTIYF. Based on the CDR3 plus reference TRBV7-6 and TRBJ1-3, the full variable domain is GAGVSQSPRYKVTKRGQDVALRCDPISGHVSLYWYRQALGQGPEFLTYFNYEAQQDKSGLPNDRFSAERPEGSISTLTIQRTEQRDSAMYRCASSPTGRGAGNTIYFGEGSWLTVV.

The chain links TRBV6-6 to TRBJ1-5; a possible D gene is TRBD1 (6 bases). The CDR3 is 13 amino acids. Germline CDR1 and CDR2: MNHNY and SVGAGI (reference sequence). Trimming took off 0 bases at V and 9 bases at J, with 9 bases between the two ends. CDR3 residues: CASSYSGARPQHF. DNA for the CDR3: TGTGCCAGCAGTTACTCGGGGGCTAGGCCCCAGCATTTT.

V and J are TRBV12-3 or TRBV12-4 and TRBJ1-1; D is perhaps TRBD1 (6 bases). Trimming cost V 6 bases and J 6 bases, with 14 bases left between them. CDR3 length: 13 residues. The CDR3 DNA reads as TGTGCCAGCAGAGGCACAGGGAGTGCTGAAGCTTTCTTT. Its translation: CASRGTGSAEAFF.

The chain couples TRBV11-2 to TRBJ2-1, with 8 bases aligning to TRBD1. Germline assignment: CDR1 SGHAT and CDR2 FQNNGV. V lost 6 bases, J lost 2 bases, and 6 bases stayed unmatched. This CDR3 is built from 15 residues. CDR3 loop: CASRPGTGTYNEQFF. The CDR3 DNA follows: TGTGCCAGCAGACCCGGGACAGGCACCTACAATGAGCAGTTCTTC.

The gene calls are TRBV11-2 and TRBJ2-3, with TRBD2 matching over 13 bases. The CDR3 has 14 residues. V dropped 4 bases and J dropped 8; count of bases not matched to a gene: 3. Germline CDR1 reads SGHAT; CDR2 reads FQNNGV. The CDR3 region is CASSYGTSGATQYF. The CDR3 coding sequence is TGTGCCAGCAGCTATGGGACTAGCGGGGCTACGCAGTATTTT.